The sequence of this T cell receptor (beta chain) was determined in a study of blood T cell repertoires in COVID-19. Background on the study: Collection of acute and convalescent COVID-19 samples took place in the United States, Italy and Spain. Sources were T cells, B-cell-depleted T cells, or PBMCs; the material itself was cDNA or gDNA.

Per the germline V gene, CDR1 is SGDLS and CDR2 is YYNGEE. Trimming removed 0 bases at V and 6 bases at J, with 13 bases between. The CDR3 extends over 15 amino acids. As processed by the authors: Scientists estimated how many nucleated cells there were by amplifying reference gene primers. Only in-frame clones appear in the TCRdb table, and some are missing; sequencing was by immunoSEQ multiplex PCR. V, J and clone size reflect that table, while D and trimming were determined from the DNA. The data hold 87,000 or so clones, with approximately 86% observed a single time. The rearrangement uses TRBV9 and TRBJ1-5; no clear D gene. The sequence derives from a man aged 40-50 years with acute or convalescent COVID-19. Material: peripheral blood. The CDR3 here is CASSVDFRGSQPQHF. The DNA for the CDR3 is TGTGCCAGCAGCGTAGATTTTCGGGGAAGTCAGCCCCAGCATTTT.